This T cell receptor beta chain was sequenced during a study of control samples from healthy donors and cancer patients. Measured with immunoSEQ multiplex PCR; TCRdb has only the in-frame clones, and not every one. The data hold about 130,000 clones, with 80% to 95% observed a single time. The CDR3 is made up of 14 amino acids. The germline CDR1 and CDR2 sequences are SGHAT and FQNNGV. Between the trimmed V and J ends, which lost 1 base and 2 bases, there was a span of 6 bases. The sample comprised blood. The origin of this receptor is a man in his late teens or twenties in good health. The chain carries TRBV11-2 and TRBJ1-5, with D unclear. CDR3 region: CASSLGTGNQPQHF. In DNA, the CDR3 is TGTGCCAGCAGCTTAGGGACCGGCAATCAGCCCCAGCATTTT.